This is a list of T cell receptor beta chains from one sample in a study of cytotoxic CD8 clonotypes in ibrutinib-treated CLL. Sequencing was performed with immunoSEQ multiplex PCR; in TCRdb, only in-frame clones are kept and a portion is missing. The sample consists of around 310,000 clones, around four fifths of them appearing once. The sample here was PBMCs, taken before ibrutinib treatment. The receptors stem from a human donor with chronic lymphocytic leukemia. Each CDR3 is given with its conserved first and last residue. A D gene is named only where the DNA matches it firmly. Size tells how often a clone was seen (once, few, many) or the class of an expanded clone, and some rows leave it out.

v_gene	j_gene	d_gene	abundance	CDR3aa	CDR3nt
TRBV29-1	TRBJ2-2	TRBD1	.	CSGRTGNTGELFF	TGCAGCGGTCGGACAGGGAACACCGGGGAGCTGTTTTTT
TRBV5-6	TRBJ2-7	.	.	CASSPRVKIYEQYF	TGTGCCAGCAGCCCTAGGGTCAAGATTTACGAGCAGTACTTC
TRBV19	TRBJ1-3	.	.	CASSSQGLGNTIYF	TGTGCCAGTAGTTCTCAGGGGCTCGGAAACACCATATATTTT
TRBV7-8	TRBJ2-5	.	.	CASSLTRGETQYF	TGTGCCAGCAGCCTAACTCGGGGGGAGACCCAGTACTTC
TRBV7-9	TRBJ2-3	.	.	CASSLVAGDTQYF	TGTGCCAGCAGCTTAGTTGCAGGAGATACGCAGTATTTT
TRBV4-1	TRBJ2-5	TRBD2	.	CASSDREGRETQYF	TGCGCCAGCAGCGATAGGGAGGGTAGGGAGACCCAGTACTTC
TRBV9	TRBJ2-3	.	.	CASSVDPGLVTDTQYF	TGTGCCAGCAGCGTAGACCCGGGACTTGTAACAGATACGCAGTATTTT
TRBV7-7	TRBJ2-7	TRBD1	.	CASSLAGTGGYEQYF	TGTGCTAGCAGCTTAGCCGGGACAGGGGGCTACGAGCAGTACTTC
TRBV4-2	TRBJ2-7	.	few	CASSLRLTDSFYHEQYF	TGTGCCAGCAGCCTCCGACTGACGGACAGTTTCTATCACGAGCAGTACTTC
TRBV5-4	TRBJ2-2	TRBD2	.	CASSLELAGVGPGELFF	TGTGCCAGCAGCTTGGAACTAGCGGGAGTGGGCCCCGGGGAGCTGTTTTTT
TRBV19	TRBJ1-5	TRBD1	.	CASSMTGQGFQPQHF	TGTGCCAGTAGTATGACGGGACAGGGGTTTCAGCCCCAGCATTTT
TRBV11-2	TRBJ1-1	.	.	CASSLVKGNTEAFF	TGTGCCAGCAGCTTAGTCAAAGGGAACACTGAAGCTTTCTTT
TRBV4-1	TRBJ2-5	.	.	CASSQGMGPQETQYF	TGCGCCAGCAGCCAAGGAATGGGACCCCAAGAGACCCAGTACTTC
TRBV9	TRBJ2-7	.	.	CASSVGPESSYEQYF	TGTGCCAGCAGCGTAGGTCCGGAGAGCTCCTACGAGCAGTACTTC
TRBV27	TRBJ1-5	TRBD1	.	CASSRQGDSNQPQHF	TGTGCCAGCAGTAGACAGGGAGACAGCAATCAGCCCCAGCATTTT
TRBV9	TRBJ2-6	.	.	CASRDDSPGANVLTF	TGTGCCAGCAGGGACGACAGCCCTGGGGCCAACGTCCTGACTTTC
TRBV9	TRBJ2-7	TRBD2	.	CASSVGTSGRVIYEQYF	TGTGCCAGCAGCGTAGGGACTAGCGGGAGAGTCATCTACGAGCAGTACTTC